Included here is one T cell receptor beta chain sequence, with context. The data stem from a study of blood T cell repertoires in COVID-19. Measured with immunoSEQ multiplex PCR; TCRdb has only the in-frame clones, and not every one. The table includes 200,000 or so clones, approximately 82% detected once. Sequencing used peripheral blood. The sequence derives from a human donor with acute or convalescent COVID-19. The donor label of this sample is uncertain.

In DNA, the CDR3 is TGTGCCATCAGTGACGTATTGGGGGCTGAGCAGTTCTTC. This sequence encodes CAISDVLGAEQFF. V gene TRBV10-3 combines with J gene TRBJ2-1, with D perhaps matching TRBD1 (6 bases). Trimming removed 3 bases from V and 9 bases from J, with 12 bases in between. The CDR3 runs to 13 residues. The V gene's germline CDR1 is ENHRY and CDR2 SYGVKD.